These T cell receptor beta chains were read from a single sample in a study of T cells in Graves' hyperthyroidism and ophthalmopathy. MiXCR, applied by TCRdb to the multiplex PCR reads, yields one record per CDR3 protein. The table lists fewer than 800,000 distinct CDR3 sequences, roughly 15% of them singletons, with 8.4% in the top ten. Sample: blood. Receptors originate from a man aged 18-30 years with Graves' hyperthyroidism. The CDR3 runs from the conserved cysteine through the conserved F or W. A D gene is named only where the DNA matches it firmly. Not all rows give a size; the values are once, few, many and, for expanded clones, a class.

J gene,V gene,clone size,D gene,CDR3 DNA,CDR3 protein
TRBJ1-4,TRBV20-1,few,-,TGCAGTGCTAACCGCGGCACTAATGAAAAACTGTTTTTT,CSANRGTNEKLFF
TRBJ2-5,TRBV28,many,TRBD1,TGTGCCAGCAGTCAGGGGGTCCGGTTCCAAGAGACCCAGTACTTC,CASSQGVRFQETQYF
TRBJ1-1,TRBV28,-,-,TGTGCCAGCAGCCGCGTTGGACAGTCGGTAGCTTTCTTT,CASSRVGQSVAFF
TRBJ2-7,TRBV6-1,many,-,TGTGCCAGCAGTTCCCGGAAAGGTCACTACGAGCAGTACTTC,CASSSRKGHYEQYF
TRBJ1-2,TRBV16,few,TRBD1,TGTGCCAGCAGCCAACAGGGGGTCTATGGCTACACCTTC,CASSQQGVYGYTF
TRBJ1-3,TRBV18,few,-,TGTGCCAGCTCACCGGGGTGGGAGAACTCTGGAAACACCATATATTTT,CASSPGWENSGNTIYF
TRBJ2-1,TRBV19,many,TRBD2,TGTGCCAGTAGTACACTAGCGGAGGCCTACAATGAGCAGTTCTTC,CASSTLAEAYNEQFF
TRBJ1-4,TRBV27,many,-,TGTGCCAGCAGTTGGTCATGGGTACCTAATGAAAAACTGTTTTTT,CASSWSWVPNEKLFF
TRBJ1-5,TRBV3-1,few,TRBD1,TGTGCCAGCAGCCAAGATGCGTCAGGGGGCCATCAGCCCCAGCATTTT,CASSQDASGGHQPQHF
TRBJ1-2,TRBV10-3,-,-,TGTGCCATCAGGTCAGGGATTAGAGACTATGGCTACACCTTC,CAIRSGIRDYGYTF
TRBJ2-1,TRBV4-1,-,-,TGCGCCAGCAGCAAAAGCCCCCCGGGTTTGTCCTACAATGAGCAGTTCTTC,CASSKSPPGLSYNEQFF
TRBJ2-3,TRBV20-1,-,TRBD2,TGCAGTGCTAGAGATCGGACTAGCGGGGATTTTACGCAGTATTTT,CSARDRTSGDFTQYF
TRBJ2-3,TRBV7-3,many,-,TGTGCCAGCAGTTTGAGGGGCCGACGGCAAAGCACAGATACGCAGTATTTT,CASSLRGRRQSTDTQYF
TRBJ1-6,TRBV20-1,many,TRBD1,TGCAGTGCTAGAGACACCGGGACAGGGACTAATTCACCCCTCCACTTT,CSARDTGTGTNSPLHF
TRBJ2-1,TRBV29-1,few,-,TGCAGCGTTGACATGGCGGGATCGTACAATGAGCAGTTCTTC,CSVDMAGSYNEQFF
TRBJ1-1,TRBV5-1,many,-,TGCGCCAGCAGCTCGGTCAGGGGGAACACTGAAGCTTTCTTT,CASSSVRGNTEAFF
TRBJ2-3,TRBV2,many,-,TGTGCCAGCCCGACTAGCAGGGGATTAGATACGCAGTATTTT,CASPTSRGLDTQYF
TRBJ1-2,TRBV28,few,-,TGTGCCAGCAGTTTACGGGACCTTCGCTATGGCTACACCTTC,CASSLRDLRYGYTF
TRBJ1-1,TRBV28,many,-,TGTGCCAGCATGGACCTGAACACTGAAGCTTTCTTT,CASMDLNTEAFF
TRBJ1-1,TRBV28,-,-,TGTGCCAGCAGTGCGCCCGGACGGGGGAACACTGAAGCTTTCTTT,CASSAPGRGNTEAFF
TRBJ2-7,TRBV29-1,few,TRBD2,TGCAGCGTTCCCACTGGAGGCGGGAGGCCATACGAGCAGTACTTC,CSVPTGGGRPYEQYF
TRBJ2-7,TRBV7-2,few,-,TGTGCCAGCAGTTCGATAGGGGATTACGAGCAGTACTTC,CASSSIGDYEQYF
TRBJ2-3,TRBV20-1,many,TRBD2,TGCAGTGCGAAGACCGGGACTAGCGGATTAACAGATACGCAGTATTTT,CSAKTGTSGLTDTQYF
TRBJ1-2,TRBV19,-,TRBD1,TGTGCCAGTAGTCAGACAGGGATCGGCTACACCTTC,CASSQTGIGYTF
TRBJ1-5,TRBV4-2,few,-,TGTGCCAGCAGCCTACTCGACAACGGGAACCAGCCCCAGCATTTT,CASSLLDNGNQPQHF
TRBJ2-1,TRBV5-4,-,TRBD2,TGTGCCAGCAGCTTGGGGGAGGGCCGTTACAATGAGCAGTTCTTC,CASSLGEGRYNEQFF
TRBJ2-7,TRBV6-1,few,-,TGTGCCAGCACCGACGGGGGAGAGCAGTACTTC,CASTDGGEQYF
TRBJ2-1,TRBV7-9,-,TRBD2,TGTGCCAGCAGCTTAGGACATAAACTAGCGGAGGGAACCTACAATGAGCAGTTCTTC,CASSLGHKLAEGTYNEQFF
TRBJ2-7,TRBV19,-,-,TGTGCCAGTAGTATAGGGGGGGTTGAGAACGTCGGCGGGATCTCCTACGAGCAGTACTTC,CASSIGGVENVGGISYEQYF
TRBJ2-5,TRBV12-5,many,-,TGTGCTAGTGGTTTGTATGGAAATACGGAGACCCAGTACTTC,CASGLYGNTETQYF
TRBJ2-7,TRBV12-3/TRBV12-4,few,TRBD1,TGTGCCAGCAGGGGGACAGGGGATTTCTCCTACGAGCAGTACTTC,CASRGTGDFSYEQYF
TRBJ2-2,TRBV10-2,few,-,TGCGCCAGCAGTTTGCTACTAGCAAGTGGGGAGCTGTTTTTT,CASSLLLASGELFF
TRBJ2-1,TRBV11-2,few,TRBD2,TGTGCCAGCAGCTTAACTAGCGGGAGTCGGTTGCTTTCCTACAATGAGCAGTTCTTC,CASSLTSGSRLLSYNEQFF
TRBJ2-7,TRBV10-3,many,TRBD1,TGTGCCATCGGAGGGACAGGGACTTGGGGCTCCTACGAGCAGTACTTC,CAIGGTGTWGSYEQYF
TRBJ2-7,TRBV7-2,-,-,TGTGCCAGCAGCTTAGAGCCAGGTGGTCCCTACGAGCAGTACTTC,CASSLEPGGPYEQYF
TRBJ2-1,TRBV27,-,-,TGTGCCAGCAGTTCATCACTGACGCGTCGTGGTGAGCAGTTCTTC,CASSSSLTRRGEQFF
TRBJ2-1,TRBV6-1,many,-,TGTGCCAGCAGTCCCGGGACTTCCTACAATGAGCAGTTCTTC,CASSPGTSYNEQFF
TRBJ2-1,TRBV6-2/TRBV6-3,few,TRBD1,TGTGCCAGCAGTCCTGTGGGGACAGGGGTCTATGAGCAGTTCTTC,CASSPVGTGVYEQFF
TRBJ1-1,TRBV29-1,few,-,TGCAGCGTTGAGCAGGGAAGGGGCGCTGAAGCTTTCTTT,CSVEQGRGAEAFF
TRBJ2-7,TRBV11-2,few,-,TGTGCCAGCAGCTTGCGGACGGATTCCTACGAGCAGTGCTTC,CASSLRTDSYEQCF
TRBJ2-5,TRBV7-9,many,-,TGTGCCAGCAGCCCCTGGGGCGGAACGACCGTCTGGACCCAGTACTTC,CASSPWGGTTVWTQYF
TRBJ2-7,TRBV14,-,TRBD1,TGTGCCAGCAGCCAAGCCGGGACAGGCTACGAGCAGTACTTC,CASSQAGTGYEQYF
TRBJ2-5,TRBV28,many,TRBD2,TGTGCCAGCAGATTTGGGACTAGCGGGAGTGGAGAGACCCAGTACTTC,CASRFGTSGSGETQYF
TRBJ2-1,TRBV5-1,few,-,TGCGCCAGCAGCATAACAGGGTCAAATGAGCAGTTCTTC,CASSITGSNEQFF
TRBJ2-4,TRBV28,many,TRBD1,TGTGCCAGCAGGAGACAGGGGGCATCTAGGGCCAAAAACATTCAGTACTTC,CASRRQGASRAKNIQYF
TRBJ2-1,TRBV2,many,TRBD2,TGTGCCAGCAGCCAAACTAGCGGGAGAGGCAATGAGCAGTTCTTC,CASSQTSGRGNEQFF
TRBJ2-5,TRBV25-1,-,TRBD2,TGTGCCAGCAGTGACGGAGCGGGAGTTGAGACCCAGTACTTC,CASSDGAGVETQYF
TRBJ1-1,TRBV12-3/TRBV12-4,many,-,TGTGCCAGCAGTTTAGCAGGGCGAGTAACTGAAGCTTTCTTT,CASSLAGRVTEAFF
TRBJ2-1,TRBV6-1,few,-,TGTGCCAGCACCGCATACCATGAGCAGTTCTTC,CASTAYHEQFF
TRBJ2-1,TRBV5-1,few,TRBD2,TGCGCCAGCAGCCCGGGACTAGCGAAAGTCTACAATGAGCAGTTCTTC,CASSPGLAKVYNEQFF
TRBJ2-1,TRBV11-2,many,-,TGTGCCAGCAGCTCGTATCAGGGTAATGAGCAGTTCTTC,CASSSYQGNEQFF
TRBJ1-1,TRBV12-3/TRBV12-4,few,-,TGTGCCAGCAGTTTCGGGGTTAACCCGAACACTGAAGCTTTCTTT,CASSFGVNPNTEAFF
TRBJ1-2,TRBV19,-,-,TGTGCCAGTAATGACGGGGCTGACGACTATGGCTACACCTTC,CASNDGADDYGYTF
TRBJ1-2,TRBV28,many,TRBD1,TGTGCCAGCAGTGGACAGGGCCCGCCCGGGAACTATGGCTACACCTTC,CASSGQGPPGNYGYTF
TRBJ2-1,TRBV6-5,-,TRBD2,TGTGCCAGCAGTTACTCGACCAGCGGGAGGGCCAATGAGCAGTTCTTC,CASSYSTSGRANEQFF
TRBJ2-1,TRBV7-3,-,TRBD2,TGTGCCAGCAGCTTAGGCGCTAGCGGGAGTAAGCAGTTCTTC,CASSLGASGSKQFF
TRBJ2-1,TRBV19,few,-,TGTGCCAGTAGTATAGGGGGCAGGGTCACCTACAATGAGCAGTTCTTC,CASSIGGRVTYNEQFF